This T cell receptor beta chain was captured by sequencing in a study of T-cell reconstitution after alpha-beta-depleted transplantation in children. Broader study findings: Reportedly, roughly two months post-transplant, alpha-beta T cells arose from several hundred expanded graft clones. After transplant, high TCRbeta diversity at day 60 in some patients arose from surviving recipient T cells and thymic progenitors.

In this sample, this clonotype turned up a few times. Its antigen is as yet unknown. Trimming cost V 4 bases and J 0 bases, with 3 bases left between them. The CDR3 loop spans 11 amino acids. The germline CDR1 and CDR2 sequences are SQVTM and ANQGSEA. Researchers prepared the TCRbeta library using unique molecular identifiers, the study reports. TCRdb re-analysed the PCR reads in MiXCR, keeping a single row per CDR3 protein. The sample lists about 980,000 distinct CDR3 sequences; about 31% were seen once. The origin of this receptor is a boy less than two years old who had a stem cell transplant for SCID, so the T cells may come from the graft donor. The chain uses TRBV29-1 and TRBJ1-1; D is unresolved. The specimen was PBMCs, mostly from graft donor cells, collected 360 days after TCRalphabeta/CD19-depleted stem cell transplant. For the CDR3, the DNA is TGCAGCGTTGTTATGAACACTGAAGCTTTCTTT. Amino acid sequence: CSVVMNTEAFF.